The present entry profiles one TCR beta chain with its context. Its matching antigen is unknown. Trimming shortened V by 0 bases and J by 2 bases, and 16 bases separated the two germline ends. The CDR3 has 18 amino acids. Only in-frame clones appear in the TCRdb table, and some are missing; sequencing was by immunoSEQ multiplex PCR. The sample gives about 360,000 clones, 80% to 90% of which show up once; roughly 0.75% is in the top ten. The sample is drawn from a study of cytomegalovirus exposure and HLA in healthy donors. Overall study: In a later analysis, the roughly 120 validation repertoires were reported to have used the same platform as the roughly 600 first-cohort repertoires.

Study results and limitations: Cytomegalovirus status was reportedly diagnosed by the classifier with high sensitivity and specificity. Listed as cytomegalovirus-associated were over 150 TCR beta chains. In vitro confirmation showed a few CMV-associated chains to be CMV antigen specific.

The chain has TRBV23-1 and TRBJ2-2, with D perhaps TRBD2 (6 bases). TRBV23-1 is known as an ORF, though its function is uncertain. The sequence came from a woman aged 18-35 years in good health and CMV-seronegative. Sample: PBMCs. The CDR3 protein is CASSQSGRLADNTGELFF. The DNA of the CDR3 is TGCGCCAGCAGTCAATCCGGGAGATTAGCGGATAACACCGGGGAGCTGTTTTTT.